The clone carrying this T cell receptor (beta chain) was found many times. The CDR3 regions of TCR beta were amplified from RNA transcripts. Initially, a first-round RT-PCR of the TCR CDR3 employed the HTBI primer set. TCRdb analysed the multiplex PCR reads with MiXCR anew, one entry per CDR3 protein. The profile covers about 300,000 distinct CDR3 sequences, with about 13% appearing a single time and 7% to 9% taken by the ten largest. V shed 5 bases and J shed 5 bases, with 12 bases lying between them. CDR1 and CDR2 (germline): DFQATT, SNEGSKA (reference sequence). The CDR3 spans 13 residues. These data are taken from a study of T cells in Graves' hyperthyroidism and ophthalmopathy.

Sequenced input: blood. This rearrangement joins TRBV20-1 to TRBJ1-4, with D possibly matching TRBD1 (6 bases). The source of this sequence is a woman aged 40 to 49 with Graves' hyperthyroidism. CDR3 nucleotide sequence: TGCAGTGCTGCCAGGGGTCCCAATGAAAAACTGTTTTTT. Protein product: CSAARGPNEKLFF.